The clone carrying this T cell receptor (beta chain) was seen a handful of times. Assay: immunoSEQ multiplex PCR; the TCRdb copy retains only in-frame clones and omits some. The sample shows fewer than 25,000 clones, roughly 80% of them seen only once. This specimen belongs to a study of control samples from healthy donors and cancer patients. This CDR3 is 14 amino acids long. The junction had 8 bases not matched to a gene; V was cut back by 3 bases and J by 7 bases. Germline V CDR1 and CDR2: SEHNR, FQNEAQ (reference sequence). The chain links TRBV7-9 to TRBJ1-2, with 7 bases that match TRBD1. Sequencing was carried out using PBMCs. The sequence came from a man older than 75 with head and neck cancer. The CDR3 region has the DNA TGTGCCAGCAGCTTTGTAGGGGGCGCCTCTGGCTACACCTTC. Its protein product is CASSFVGGASGYTF.